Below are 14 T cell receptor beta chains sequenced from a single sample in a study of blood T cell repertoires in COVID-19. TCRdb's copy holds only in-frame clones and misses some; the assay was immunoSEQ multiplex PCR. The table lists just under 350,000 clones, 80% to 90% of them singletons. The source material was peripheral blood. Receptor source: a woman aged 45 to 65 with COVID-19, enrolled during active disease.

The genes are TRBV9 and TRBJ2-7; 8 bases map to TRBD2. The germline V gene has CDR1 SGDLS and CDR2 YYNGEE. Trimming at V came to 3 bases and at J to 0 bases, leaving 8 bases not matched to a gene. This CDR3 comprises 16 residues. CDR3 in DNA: TGTGCCAGCAGCGCCCACAGGACTAGCACCTCCTACGAGCAGTACTTC. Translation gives CASSAHRTSTSYEQYF. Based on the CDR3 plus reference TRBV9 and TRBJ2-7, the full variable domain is DSGVTQTPKHLITATGQRVTLRCSPRSGDLSVYWYQQSLDQGLQFLIQYYNGEERAKGNILERFSAQQFPDLHSELNLSSLELGDSALYFCASSAHRTSTSYEQYFGPGTRLTVT.

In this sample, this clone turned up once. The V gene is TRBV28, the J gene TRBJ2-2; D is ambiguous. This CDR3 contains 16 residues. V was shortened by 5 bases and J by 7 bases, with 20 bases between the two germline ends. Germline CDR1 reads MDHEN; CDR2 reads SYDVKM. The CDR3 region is CASSVSGGSNNGELFF. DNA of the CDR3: TGTGCCAGCAGTGTCTCAGGTGGCTCTAATAACGGGGAGCTGTTTTTT.

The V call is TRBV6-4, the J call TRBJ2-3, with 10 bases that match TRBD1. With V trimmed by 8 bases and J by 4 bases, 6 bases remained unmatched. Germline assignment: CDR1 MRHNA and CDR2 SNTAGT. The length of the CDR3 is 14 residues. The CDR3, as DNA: TGTGCCAGCTCGACAGGGGGCGCCTCAGATACGCAGTATTTT. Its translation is CASSTGGASDTQYF.

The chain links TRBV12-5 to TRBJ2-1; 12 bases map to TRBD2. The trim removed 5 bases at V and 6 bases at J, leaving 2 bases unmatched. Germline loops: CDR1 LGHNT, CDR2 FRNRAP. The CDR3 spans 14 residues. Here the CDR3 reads CASGASGGGNEQFF. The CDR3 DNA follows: TGTGCTAGTGGTGCTAGCGGGGGGGGCAATGAGCAGTTCTTC.

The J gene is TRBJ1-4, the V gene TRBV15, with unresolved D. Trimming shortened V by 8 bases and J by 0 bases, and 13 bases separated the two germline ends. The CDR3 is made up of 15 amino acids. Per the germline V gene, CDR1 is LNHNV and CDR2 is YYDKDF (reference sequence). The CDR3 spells CATVYRFATNEKLFF. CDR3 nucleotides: TGTGCCACCGTCTACCGGTTTGCAACTAATGAAAAACTGTTTTTT.

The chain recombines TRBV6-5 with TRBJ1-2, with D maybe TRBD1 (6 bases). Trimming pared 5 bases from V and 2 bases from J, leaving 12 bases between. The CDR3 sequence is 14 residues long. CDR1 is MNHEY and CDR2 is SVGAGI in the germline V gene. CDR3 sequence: CASSPGHSNYGYTF. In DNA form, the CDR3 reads TGTGCCAGCAGTCCGGGACACTCCAACTATGGCTACACCTTC.

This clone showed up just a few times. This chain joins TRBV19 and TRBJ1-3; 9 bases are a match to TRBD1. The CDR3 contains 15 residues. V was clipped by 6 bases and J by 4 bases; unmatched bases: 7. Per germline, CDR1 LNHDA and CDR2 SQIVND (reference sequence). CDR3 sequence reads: CASRPTGGRGNTIYF. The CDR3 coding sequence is TGTGCCAGTAGACCAACAGGGGGCCGAGGAAACACCATATATTTT.

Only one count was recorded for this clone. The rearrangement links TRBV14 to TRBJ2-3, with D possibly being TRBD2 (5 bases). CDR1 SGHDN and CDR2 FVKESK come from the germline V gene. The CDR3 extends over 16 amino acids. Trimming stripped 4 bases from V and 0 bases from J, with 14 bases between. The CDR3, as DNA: TGTGCCAGCAGCCTTTTAAGAGGGATGAGCACAGATACGCAGTATTTT. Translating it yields CASSLLRGMSTDTQYF.

The CDR3 loop reads CASSGWTGVLETQYF. CDR3 sequence (DNA): TGTGCCAGCAGCGGCTGGACAGGGGTCCTCGAGACCCAGTACTTC. The chain couples TRBV14 to TRBJ2-5; 9 nucleotides align to TRBD1. Germline CDR1 reads SGHDN; CDR2 reads FVKESK. V was pared by 5 bases and J by 5 bases, with 9 bases of the junction left unmatched. The CDR3 is 15 residues long.

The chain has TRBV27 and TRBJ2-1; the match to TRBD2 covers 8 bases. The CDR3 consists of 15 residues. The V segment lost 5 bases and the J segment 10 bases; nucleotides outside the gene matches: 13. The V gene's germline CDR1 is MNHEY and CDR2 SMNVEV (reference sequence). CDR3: CASSPGRSGSGEQFF. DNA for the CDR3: TGTGCCAGCAGTCCCGGAAGAAGCGGGAGTGGAGAGCAGTTCTTC.

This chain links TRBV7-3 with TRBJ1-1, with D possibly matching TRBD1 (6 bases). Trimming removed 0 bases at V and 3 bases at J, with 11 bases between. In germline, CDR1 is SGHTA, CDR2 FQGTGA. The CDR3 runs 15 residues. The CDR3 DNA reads TGTGCCAGCAGCTTAACCCCAAACAGGGACACTGAAGCTTTCTTT. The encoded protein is CASSLTPNRDTEAFF. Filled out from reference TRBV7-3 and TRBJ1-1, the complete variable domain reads GAGVSQTPSNKVTEKGKYVELRCDPISGHTALYWYRQSLGQGPEFLIYFQGTGAADDSGLPNDRFFAVRPEGSVSTLKIQRTERGDSAVYLCASSLTPNRDTEAFFGQGTRLTVV.

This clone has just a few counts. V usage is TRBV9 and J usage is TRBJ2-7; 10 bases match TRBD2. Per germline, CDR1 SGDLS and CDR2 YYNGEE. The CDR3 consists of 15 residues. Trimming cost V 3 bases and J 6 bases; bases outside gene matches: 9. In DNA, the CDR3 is TGTGCCAGCAGCGCCGAACTAGCGGGAATTGTCGAGCAGTACTTC. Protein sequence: CASSAELAGIVEQYF.

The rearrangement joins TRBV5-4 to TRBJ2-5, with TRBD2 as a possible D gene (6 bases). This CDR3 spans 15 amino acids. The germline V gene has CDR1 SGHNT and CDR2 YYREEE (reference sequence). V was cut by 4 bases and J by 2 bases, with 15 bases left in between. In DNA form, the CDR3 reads TGTGCCAGCAGCAGTTTAGGAGGGAAGCAAGAGACCCAGTACTTC. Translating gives CASSSLGGKQETQYF.

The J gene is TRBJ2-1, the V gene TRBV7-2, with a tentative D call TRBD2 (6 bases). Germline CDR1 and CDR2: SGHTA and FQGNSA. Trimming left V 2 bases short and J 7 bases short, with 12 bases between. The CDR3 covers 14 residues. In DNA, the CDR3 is TGTGCCAGCAGCTTAAAGCGGGCTGGGAATGAGCAGTTCTTC. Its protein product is CASSLKRAGNEQFF.